The 9 T cell receptor beta chains below come from one sample, sequenced in a study of cytomegalovirus exposure and HLA in healthy donors. In the PCR, 60 Vbeta and 13 Jbeta primers were used. This table comes from immunoSEQ multiplex PCR, and its TCRdb copy is limited to in-frame clones, with some not included. The table has 150,000 to 200,000 clones, around 79% seen once. Source material: PBMCs. The receptor source for this set is a female donor in good health and CMV-seronegative.

This clone was seen just once. Within the sample, other DNA sequences also encode this same CDR3. This chain uses TRBV7-2 with TRBJ2-5, with a tentative D call TRBD1 (6 bases). Trimming removed 3 bases at V and 2 bases at J, with 7 bases between. CDR3 length: 13 residues. CDR1 and CDR2 (germline): SGHTA, FQGNSA. The CDR3 coding sequence is TGTGCCAGCAGCTTGGGACAACAAGAGACCCAGTACTTC. Its protein product is CASSLGQQETQYF.

The chain has TRBV30 and TRBJ2-1, with TRBD2 matching over 10 bases. CDR1 and CDR2 (germline): GTSNPN, SVGIG (reference sequence). This CDR3 has 14 residues. Trimming removed 8 bases from V and 9 bases from J; junction bases left unmatched: 13. The CDR3 nucleotides are TGTGCCAGCGCTAGCGGGAGTACGGGCGGTGAGCAGTTCTTC. Its translation is CASASGSTGGEQFF.

This clone was counted a few times. The chain couples TRBV25-1 to TRBJ1-4; D not certain. CDR3 length: 15 residues. V was pared by 4 bases and J by 2 bases, with 11 bases between. Germline loops: CDR1 MGHDK, CDR2 SYGVNS. The CDR3 loop is CASSGADSTNEKLFF. CDR3 nucleotide sequence: TGTGCCAGCAGTGGAGCGGACTCGACTAATGAAAAACTGTTTTTT.

The gene calls are TRBV7-6 and TRBJ2-4, with 12 bases aligning to TRBD1. With V trimmed by 5 bases and J by 12 bases, 5 bases remained unmatched. CDR1 SGHVS and CDR2 FNYEAQ come from the germline V gene. The CDR3 is 13 amino acids. CDR3 region: CASSPGQGASQYF. The DNA of the CDR3 is TGTGCCAGCAGCCCGGGACAGGGGGCCAGTCAGTACTTC.

The genes are TRBV18 and TRBJ2-3; TRBD2 matches 16 bases. The CDR3 sequence is 18 residues long. V lost 5 bases to trimming and J lost 5 bases; unmatched junction nucleotides: 10. Germline V lookup: CDR1 KGHSH, CDR2 LQKENI. For the CDR3, the DNA is TGTGCCAGCTCATCCGGGACTAGCGGGAGGGCCGCGGAAGATACGCAGTATTTT. It encodes CASSSGTSGRAAEDTQYF.

The chain recombines TRBV30 with TRBJ1-4; D is possibly TRBD1 (6 bases). V gave up 5 bases and J gave up 11 bases, with 12 bases separating them. CDR1 and CDR2 (germline): GTSNPN, SVGIG (reference sequence). This CDR3 region has 11 residues. CDR3 region: CAWYRDRKLFF. In DNA form, the CDR3 reads TGTGCCTGGTACAGGGATCGCAAACTGTTTTTT.

The chain carries TRBV20-1 and TRBJ1-1, with 7 bases fitting TRBD1. The CDR3 has 11 amino acids. Per the germline V gene, CDR1 is DFQATT and CDR2 is SNEGSKA (reference sequence). The trim removed 1 base at V and 8 bases at J, leaving 1 base unmatched. CDR3 residues: CSARADREAFF. Here the CDR3 DNA reads TGCAGTGCTAGAGCGGACAGGGAAGCTTTCTTT.

The V call is TRBV5-1, the J call TRBJ1-2; TRBD1 matches at 10 bases. V lost 3 bases, J lost 3 bases, and 2 bases stayed unmatched. Germline CDR1 SGHRS, CDR2 YFSETQ. The CDR3 length is 14 residues. The CDR3 bases are TGCGCCAGCAGCTCCGGGACAGGGGACTATGGCTACACCTTC. This sequence encodes CASSSGTGDYGYTF.

The rearrangement joins TRBV6-5 to TRBJ1-1; D remains unclear. The V end was cut by 4 bases, the J end by 0 bases, with 9 bases between. Germline loops: CDR1 MNHEY, CDR2 SVGAGI. The CDR3 runs 14 residues. CDR3 sequence reads: CASSSEGLNTEAFF. The CDR3 DNA reads TGTGCCAGCAGTTCAGAGGGCCTGAACACTGAAGCTTTCTTT.